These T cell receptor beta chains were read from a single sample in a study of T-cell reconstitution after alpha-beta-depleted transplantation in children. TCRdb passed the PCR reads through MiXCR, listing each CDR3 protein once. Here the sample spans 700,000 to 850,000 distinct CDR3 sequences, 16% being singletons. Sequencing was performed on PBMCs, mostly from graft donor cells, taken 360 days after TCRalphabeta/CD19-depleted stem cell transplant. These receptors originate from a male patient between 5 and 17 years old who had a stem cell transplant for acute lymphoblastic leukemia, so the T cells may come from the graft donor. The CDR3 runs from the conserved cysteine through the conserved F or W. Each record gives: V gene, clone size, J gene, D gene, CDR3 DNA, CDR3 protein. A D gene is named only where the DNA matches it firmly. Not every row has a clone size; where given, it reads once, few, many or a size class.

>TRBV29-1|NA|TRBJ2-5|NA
TGCAGCGGTGCCGTGGAAATCACAGGGATCTTCCGAGAGACCCAGTACTTC
CSGAVEITGIFRETQYF
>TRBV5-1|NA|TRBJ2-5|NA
TGCGCCAGCAGCGTCCCGGCCGTAGGGGAAGAGACCCAGTACTTC
CASSVPAVGEETQYF
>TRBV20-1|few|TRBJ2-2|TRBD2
TGCAGTGCTAGGGTGACTAGCGGGACCCAGATCGGGGAGCTGTTTTTT
CSARVTSGTQIGELFF
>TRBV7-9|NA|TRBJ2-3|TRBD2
TGTGCCAGCAGCCGACTAGCGGGTCCCGCAGATACGCAGTATTTT
CASSRLAGPADTQYF
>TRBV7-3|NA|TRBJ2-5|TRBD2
TGTGCCAGCAGCTTAACGATGGTGGGAGGGCCTTGGGAGACCCAGTACTTC
CASSLTMVGGPWETQYF
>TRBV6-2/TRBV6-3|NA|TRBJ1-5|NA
TGTGCCAGCAGTCCCGGGGAGGTTGGCAATCAGCCCCAGCATTTT
CASSPGEVGNQPQHF
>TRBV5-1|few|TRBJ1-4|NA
TGCGCCAGCAGCTTACACAGAACTAATGAAAAACTGTTTTTT
CASSLHRTNEKLFF
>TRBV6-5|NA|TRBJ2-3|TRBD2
TGTGCCAGCAGTTACTCGCTAGCGGGAGTAGCAGATACGCAGTATTTT
CASSYSLAGVADTQYF
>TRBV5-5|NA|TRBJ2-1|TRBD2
TGTGCCAGCAGCTTATTCCTAGCGGGAGTATGGAATGAGCAGTTCTTC
CASSLFLAGVWNEQFF
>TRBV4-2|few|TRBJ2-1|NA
TGTGCCAGCCAAAGGGAGGACCTAAACAATGAGCAGTTCTTC
CASQREDLNNEQFF
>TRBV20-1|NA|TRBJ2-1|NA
TGCAGTGCTAGTAGTCCCAATTACATTTACAATGAGCAGTTCTTC
CSASSPNYIYNEQFF
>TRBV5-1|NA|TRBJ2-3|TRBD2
TGCGCCACCAGCGGTAAATATTCGGGGACTAGAGGCACAGATACGCAGTATTTT
CATSGKYSGTRGTDTQYF
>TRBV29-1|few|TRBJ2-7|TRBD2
TGCAGCGTACGGACTAGCGGGCCTTACGAGCAGTACTTC
CSVRTSGPYEQYF
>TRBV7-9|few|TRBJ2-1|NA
TGTGCCAGCAGCCAGCCTCTAGTGAGGGTATACAATGAGCAGTTCTTC
CASSQPLVRVYNEQFF
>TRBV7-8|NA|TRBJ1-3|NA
TGTGCCAGCAGCTTAGGCCCGGACATAGGAGGAAACACCATATATTTT
CASSLGPDIGGNTIYF
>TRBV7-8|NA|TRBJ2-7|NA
TGTGCCAGCAGCTTAGTGGTCCGGTCTAAGTACGAGCAGTACTTC
CASSLVVRSKYEQYF
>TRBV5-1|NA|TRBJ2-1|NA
TGCGCCAGCAGCTTGGGGGAGCGATATGAGCAGTTCTTC
CASSLGERYEQFF
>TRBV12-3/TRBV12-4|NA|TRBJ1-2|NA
TGTGCCAGCAGTTTAGCAGGGAATAAAGCTAACTATGGCTACACCTTC
CASSLAGNKANYGYTF
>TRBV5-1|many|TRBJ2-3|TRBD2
TGCGCCAGCAGCTTGGTTGGAACTAGCGGCTTAGATACGCAGTATTTT
CASSLVGTSGLDTQYF
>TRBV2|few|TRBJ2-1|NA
TGTGCCAGCAGTGAAAAGGTACAGCCTACACGCCACTACAATGAGCAGTTCTTC
CASSEKVQPTRHYNEQFF
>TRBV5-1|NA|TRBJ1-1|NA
TGCGCCAGCAGCTTGCCAGCCTTCACTGAAGCTTTCTTT
CASSLPAFTEAFF
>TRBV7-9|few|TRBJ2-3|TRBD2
TGTGCCAGCAGCTTAGGTGGACTAGTGAAAAATACGCAGTATTTT
CASSLGGLVKNTQYF
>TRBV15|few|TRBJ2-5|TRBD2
TGTGCCACCTCGGCTAGCGGGATACAAGAGACCCAGTACTTC
CATSASGIQETQYF
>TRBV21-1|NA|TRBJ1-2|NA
TGTGCCAGCAGCAGGGGAGGCCATAATGGCTACACCTTC
CASSRGGHNGYTF
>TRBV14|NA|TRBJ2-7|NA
TGTGCCAGCAGCCAACTAATCTACGAGCAGTACTTC
CASSQLIYEQYF
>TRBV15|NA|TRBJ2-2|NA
TGTGCCACCAGCAGAGTACGACACACCGGGGAGCTGTTTTTT
CATSRVRHTGELFF
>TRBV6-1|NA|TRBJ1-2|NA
TGTGCCAGCAGTGAAGGACCGATCTACACCTTC
CASSEGPIYTF
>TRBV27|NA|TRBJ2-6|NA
TGTGCCAGCAGTTTGCAGGGGCCCCAGGCTGGGGCCAACGTCCTGACTTTC
CASSLQGPQAGANVLTF
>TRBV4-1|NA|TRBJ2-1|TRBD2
TGCGCCAGCAGCCAAGATCGGGGCGGGAGGGGCGATGAGCAGTTCTTC
CASSQDRGGRGDEQFF
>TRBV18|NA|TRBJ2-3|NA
TGTGCCAGCTCACAAACCGGGACCCGGAGCACAGATACGCAGTATTTT
CASSQTGTRSTDTQYF
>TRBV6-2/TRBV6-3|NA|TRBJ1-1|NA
TGTGCCAGCAGTTTCGTTCCAGGGGCCCGCATGAACACTGAAGCTTTCTTT
CASSFVPGARMNTEAFF
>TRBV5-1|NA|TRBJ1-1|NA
TGCGCCAGCAGCTTGGCCGGGGAGAGCACTGAAGCTTTCTTT
CASSLAGESTEAFF
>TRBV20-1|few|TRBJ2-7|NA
TGCAGTGCTAGCACAGGGACCAACTACGAGCAGTACTTC
CSASTGTNYEQYF
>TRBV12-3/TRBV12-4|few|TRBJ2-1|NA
TGTGCCAGCAGTTTTAACGGAGCGGCGGCGGGTGAGCAGTTCTTC
CASSFNGAAAGEQFF
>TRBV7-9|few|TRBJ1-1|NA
TGTGCCAGCAGCTCCGGACGGTTCTTAACGAACACTGAAGCTTTCTTT
CASSSGRFLTNTEAFF
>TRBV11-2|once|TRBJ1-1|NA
TGTGCCAGCAGCTTCGTGGACCCGTGGGGCACTGAAGCTTTCTTT
CASSFVDPWGTEAFF
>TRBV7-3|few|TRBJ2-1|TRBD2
TGTGCCAGCAGCCGCGGGACTAGCGGGAGTTCCTACAATGAGCAGTTCTTC
CASSRGTSGSSYNEQFF
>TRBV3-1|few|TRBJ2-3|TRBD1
TGTGCCAGCAGCCAAGATGACAGGGGAACAGATACGCAGTATTTT
CASSQDDRGTDTQYF
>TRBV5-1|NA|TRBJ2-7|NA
TGCGCCAGCAGCCGGGGTGGTGGGTCGCAGTACGAGCAGTACTTC
CASSRGGGSQYEQYF